Sequencing of this T cell receptor beta chain was carried out in a study of T cell changes during pregnancy in multiple sclerosis. The method was immunoSEQ multiplex PCR; TCRdb's version includes in-frame clones alone and lacks a portion of them. The sample consists of more than 85,000 clones, over 85% of them appearing once. The CDR3 extends over 15 amino acids. V lost 5 bases and J 4 bases, leaving 18 bases between the germline ends. The germline V gene encodes CDR1 LNHDA and CDR2 SQIVND (reference sequence). This clonotype was sampled from a female donor in good health, enrolled as a control in a pregnancy study. The specimen was peripheral blood, collected in the third trimester of pregnancy. The V gene is TRBV19, the J gene TRBJ2-7, with D possibly TRBD2 on 6 matching bases. The CDR3 sequence is CASSLRHYGGYEQYF. CDR3 DNA sequence: TGTGCCAGTAGTCTTCGACACTATGGGGGGTACGAGCAGTACTTC.